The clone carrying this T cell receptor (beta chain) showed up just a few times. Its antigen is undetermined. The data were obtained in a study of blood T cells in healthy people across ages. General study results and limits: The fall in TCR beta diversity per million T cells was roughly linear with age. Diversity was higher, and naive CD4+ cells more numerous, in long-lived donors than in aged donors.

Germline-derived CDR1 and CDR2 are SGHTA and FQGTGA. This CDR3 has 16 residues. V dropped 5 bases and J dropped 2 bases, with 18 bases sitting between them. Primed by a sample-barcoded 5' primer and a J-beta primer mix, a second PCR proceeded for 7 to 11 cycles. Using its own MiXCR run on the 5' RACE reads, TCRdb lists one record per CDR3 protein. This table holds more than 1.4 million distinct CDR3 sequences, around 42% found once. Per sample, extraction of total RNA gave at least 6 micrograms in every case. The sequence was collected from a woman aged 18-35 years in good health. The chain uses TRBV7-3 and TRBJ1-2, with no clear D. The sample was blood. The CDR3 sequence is CASSDGGRSQNYGYTF. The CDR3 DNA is TGTGCCAGCAGCGACGGCGGGCGGTCGCAAAACTATGGCTACACCTTC.